What follows is one T cell receptor beta chain and its context. Its antigen is undetermined. The data were taken from a study of response to subunit inactivated influenza vaccine. Study observations and caveats: The authors suggested that few new T cells are recruited per seasonal influenza vaccination.

Using its own MiXCR run on the RT-PCR reads, TCRdb lists one record per CDR3 protein. The sample carries roughly 760,000 distinct CDR3 sequences, over 20% recorded once. This TCR was recovered from a man aged 45 to 65 who received an inactivated influenza vaccine. Sample: PBMCs from blood, taken less than 6 days after vaccination.

The CDR3 here is CASSYLPGEYSYEQYF. Written as DNA, the CDR3 is TGTGCCAGCAGTTACCTTCCGGGAGAATATTCCTACGAGCAGTACTTC. V gene TRBV6-5 combines with J gene TRBJ2-7; D may be TRBD2 (6 bases). Germline CDR1 is MNHEY and CDR2 is SVGAGI. The CDR3 covers 16 residues. Trimming took 2 bases from V and 1 from J, leaving 15 bases between them.